The 8 T cell receptor beta chains in this list originate from one sample, sequenced in a study of breast tumors, draining lymph nodes, adjacent tissues. MiXCR, run by TCRdb on the multiplex PCR reads, gives a single entry per CDR3 protein. The sample holds more than 20,000 distinct CDR3 sequences, around 23% seen once. Sequencing used breast tumor tissue. The source is a female donor with breast cancer. Some clones in this sample may be carry-over from other donors' samples.

Ten or more counts support this clonotype. The chain carries TRBV29-1 and TRBJ1-3; 7 nucleotides line up with TRBD1. The trim removed 5 bases at V and 2 bases at J, leaving 3 bases unmatched. CDR3 length: 13 residues. The germline V gene has CDR1 SQVTM and CDR2 ANQGSEA. The CDR3 loop is CSVYDRAGNTIYF. CDR3 bases: TGCAGCGTTTACGACAGGGCTGGAAACACCATATATTTT.

In this sample, this clonotype turned up many times. The rearrangement joins TRBV4-1 to TRBJ2-7, with 16 bases matching TRBD2. Germline assignment: CDR1 MGHRA and CDR2 YSYEKL. This CDR3 is 17 amino acids long. V lost 4 bases and J lost 0; bases outside the gene matches: 3. For the CDR3, the DNA is TGCGCCAGCAGCCGCGGGACTAGCGGGAGGGGCTCCTACGAGCAGTACTTC. Its protein is CASSRGTSGRGSYEQYF.

This clonotype was observed many times. The chain has TRBV19 and TRBJ2-1, with D possibly matching TRBD1 (5 bases). CDR1 and CDR2 (germline): LNHDA, SQIVND (reference sequence). Trimming removed 6 bases from V and 5 bases from J, with 8 bases in between. There are 12 residues in the CDR3. This chain's CDR3 is CASSQGDNEQFF. CDR3 nucleotides: TGTGCCAGTAGCCAGGGTGACAATGAGCAGTTCTTC.

In regard to this clonotype: A read error may be the cause here, since a much bigger clone is one base away. The chain employs TRBV6-2 or TRBV6-3 and TRBJ1-2; possibly TRBD1 for D (5 bases). The CDR3 has 17 residues. Looked up from germline, CDR1 is MNHEY and CDR2 is SVGEGT. CDR3 region: CGSSSLLMGPANYGYTF. CDR3 DNA: TGTGGCAGCAGTTCCCTGTTGATGGGGCCCGCTAACTATGGCTACACCTTC.

The chain couples TRBV20-1 to TRBJ2-7; 8 bases align to TRBD2. CDR1 DFQATT and CDR2 SNEGSKA come from the germline V gene (reference sequence). The trim removed 6 bases at V and 2 bases at J, leaving 0 bases unmatched. The CDR3 length is 11 residues. The CDR3 nucleotides read TGCAGTGCGACTAGCGCCTACGAGCAGTACTTC. Protein: CSATSAYEQYF.

Ten or more counts support this clonotype. The chain is built from TRBV5-6 and TRBJ1-5; D is perhaps TRBD1 (6 bases). The CDR3 has 13 amino acids. V lost 5 bases, J lost 4 bases, and 10 bases lay in between. Germline V gene lookup returns CDR1 SGHDT and CDR2 YYEEEE. Here the CDR3 DNA reads TGTGCCAGCAGACACGACAGGAATCAGCCCCAGCATTTT. Residues: CASRHDRNQPQHF.

This clonotype appeared a few times. A much larger clonotype is one base distant, so this may be a read error. The conserved phenylalanine or tryptophan normally closing the CDR3 is absent here, so this likely arose from a read error. The chain joins TRBV3-1 to TRBJ2-7; D gene uncertain. Trimming pared 4 bases from V and 1 base from J, leaving 11 bases between. The CDR3 is 14 amino acids. CDR1 is LGHDT, CDR2 YNNKEL, per germline (reference sequence). CDR3 sequence reads: CASSRTRSSYEQYL. The CDR3 DNA reads as TGTGCCAGCAGCCGTACTCGGAGTTCCTACGAGCAGTACCTC.

The table lists this clonotype with many counts. CDR3 amino acids: CASSETWTSGNEQYF. In nucleotides, the CDR3 is TGTGCCAGCAGTGAAACATGGACTAGCGGGAACGAGCAGTACTTC. The chain uses TRBV6-1 and TRBJ2-7; 12 bases are shared with TRBD2. Germline CDR1 MNHNS, CDR2 SASEGT. The CDR3 sequence is 15 residues long. J lost 5 bases, V lost 2 bases, and 4 bases had no gene match.